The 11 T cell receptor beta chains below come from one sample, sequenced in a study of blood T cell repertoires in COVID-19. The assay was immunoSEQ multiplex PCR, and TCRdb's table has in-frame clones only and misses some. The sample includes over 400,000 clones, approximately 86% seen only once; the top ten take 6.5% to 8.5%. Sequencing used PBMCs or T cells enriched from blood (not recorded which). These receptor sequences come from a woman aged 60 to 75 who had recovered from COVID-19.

CDR3 sequence reads: CASSFAGEDYGYTF. The DNA of the CDR3 is TGTGCCAGCAGCTTTGCCGGGGAGGACTATGGCTACACCTTC. J is TRBJ1-2 and V is TRBV5-4; no reliable D call. CDR1 and CDR2 (germline): SGHNT, YYREEE (reference sequence). This CDR3 region has 14 residues. V gave up 2 bases and J gave up 3 bases, with 11 bases separating them. Full variable domain (rest looked up from reference TRBV5-4 and TRBJ1-2): ETGVTQSPTHLIKTRGQQVTLRCSSQSGHNTVSWYQQALGQGPQFIFQYYREEENGRGNFPPRFSGLQFPNYSSELNVNALELDDSALYLCASSFAGEDYGYTFGSGTRLTVV.

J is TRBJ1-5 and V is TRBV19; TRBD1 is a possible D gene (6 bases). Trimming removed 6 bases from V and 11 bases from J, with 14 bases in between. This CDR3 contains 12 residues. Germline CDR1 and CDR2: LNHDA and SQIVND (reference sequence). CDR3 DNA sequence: TGTGCCAGTAGGGCAGGGGAAGAGGCCCAGCATTTT. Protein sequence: CASRAGEEAQHF.

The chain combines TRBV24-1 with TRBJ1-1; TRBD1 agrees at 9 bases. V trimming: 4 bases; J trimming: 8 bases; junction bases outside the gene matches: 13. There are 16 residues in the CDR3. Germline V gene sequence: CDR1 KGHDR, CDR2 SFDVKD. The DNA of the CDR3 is TGTGCCACCAGTGACTCTGGGACAGGGCCCTTTAGGGAAGCTTTCTTT. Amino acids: CATSDSGTGPFREAFF.

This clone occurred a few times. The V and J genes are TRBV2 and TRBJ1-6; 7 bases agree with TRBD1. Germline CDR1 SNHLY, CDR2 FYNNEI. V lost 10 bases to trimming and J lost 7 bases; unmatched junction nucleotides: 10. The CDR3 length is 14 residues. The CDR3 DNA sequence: TGTGCCACTACTGCAGGGACAGTCAATTCACCCCTCCACTTT. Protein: CATTAGTVNSPLHF. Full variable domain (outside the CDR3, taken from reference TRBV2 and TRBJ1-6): EPEVTQTPSHQVTQMGQEVILRCVPISNHLYFYWYRQILGQKVEFLVSFYNNEISEKSEIFDDQFSVERPDGSNFTLKIRSTKLEDSAMYFCATTAGTVNSPLHFGNGTRLTVT.

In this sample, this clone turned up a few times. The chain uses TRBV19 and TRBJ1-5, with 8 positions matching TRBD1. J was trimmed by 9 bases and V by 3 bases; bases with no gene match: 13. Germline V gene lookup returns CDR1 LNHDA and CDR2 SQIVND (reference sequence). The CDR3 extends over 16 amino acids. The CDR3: CASSIPTGGNFRPQHF. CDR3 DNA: TGTGCCAGTAGTATTCCAACAGGGGGGAATTTCAGGCCCCAGCATTTT.

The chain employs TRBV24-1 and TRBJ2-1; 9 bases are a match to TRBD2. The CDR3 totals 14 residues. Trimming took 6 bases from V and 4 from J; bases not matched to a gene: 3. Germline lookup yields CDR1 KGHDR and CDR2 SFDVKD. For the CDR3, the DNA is TGTGCCACCAGTCGGACTAGCGAGTACAATGAGCAGTTCTTC. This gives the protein CATSRTSEYNEQFF.

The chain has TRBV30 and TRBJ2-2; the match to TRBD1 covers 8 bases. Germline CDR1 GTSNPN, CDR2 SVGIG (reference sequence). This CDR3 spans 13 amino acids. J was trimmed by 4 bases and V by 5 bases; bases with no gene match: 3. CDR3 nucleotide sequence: TGTGCCTGGTGGACAGGGCCCACCGGGGAGCTGTTTTTT. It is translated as CAWWTGPTGELFF.

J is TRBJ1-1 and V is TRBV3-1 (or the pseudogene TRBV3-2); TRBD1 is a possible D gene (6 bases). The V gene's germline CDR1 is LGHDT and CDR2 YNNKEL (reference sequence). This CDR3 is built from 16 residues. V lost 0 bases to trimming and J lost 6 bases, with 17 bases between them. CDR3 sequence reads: CASSQDEGGLEAEAFF. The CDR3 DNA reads TGTGCCAGCAGCCAAGATGAGGGGGGGCTAGAAGCTGAAGCTTTCTTT.

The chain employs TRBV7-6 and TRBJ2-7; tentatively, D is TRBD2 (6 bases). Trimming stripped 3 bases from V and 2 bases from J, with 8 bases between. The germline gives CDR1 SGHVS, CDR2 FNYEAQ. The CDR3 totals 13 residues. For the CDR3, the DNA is TGTGCCAGCAGCTTTGGGGGGACCTACGAGCAGTACGTC. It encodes CASSFGGTYEQYV.

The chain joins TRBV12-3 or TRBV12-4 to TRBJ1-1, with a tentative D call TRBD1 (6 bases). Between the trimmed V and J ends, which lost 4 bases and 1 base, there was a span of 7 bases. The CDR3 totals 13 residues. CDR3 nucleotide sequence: TGTGCCAGCAGTTCGACAGGGAACACTGAAGCTTTCTTT. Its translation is CASSSTGNTEAFF.

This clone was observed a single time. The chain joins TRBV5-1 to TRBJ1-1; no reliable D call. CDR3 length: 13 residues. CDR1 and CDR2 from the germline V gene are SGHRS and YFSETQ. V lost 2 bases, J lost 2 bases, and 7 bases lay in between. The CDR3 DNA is TGCGCCAGCAGCTTTACAGTTAACACTGAAGCTTTCTTT. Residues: CASSFTVNTEAFF.